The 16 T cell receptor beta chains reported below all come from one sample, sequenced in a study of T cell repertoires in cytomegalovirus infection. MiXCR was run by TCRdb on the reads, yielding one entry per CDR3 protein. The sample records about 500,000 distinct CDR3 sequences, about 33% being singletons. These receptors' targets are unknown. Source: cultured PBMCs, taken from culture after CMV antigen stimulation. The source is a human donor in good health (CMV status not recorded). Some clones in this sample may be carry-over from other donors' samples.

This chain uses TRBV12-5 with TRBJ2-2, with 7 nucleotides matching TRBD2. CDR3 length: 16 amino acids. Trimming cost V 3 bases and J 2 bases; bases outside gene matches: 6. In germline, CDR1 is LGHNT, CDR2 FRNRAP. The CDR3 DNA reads TGTGCTAGTGGTTTCGGGCTAGCGGCAAACACCGGGGAGCTGTTTTTT. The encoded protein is CASGFGLAANTGELFF.

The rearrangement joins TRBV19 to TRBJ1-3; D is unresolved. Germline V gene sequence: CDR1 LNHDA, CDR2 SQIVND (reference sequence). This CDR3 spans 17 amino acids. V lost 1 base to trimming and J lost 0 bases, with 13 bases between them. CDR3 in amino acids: CASSIGAMRSSGNTIYF. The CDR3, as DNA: TGTGCCAGTAGTATAGGGGCCATGAGATCCTCTGGAAACACCATATATTTT.

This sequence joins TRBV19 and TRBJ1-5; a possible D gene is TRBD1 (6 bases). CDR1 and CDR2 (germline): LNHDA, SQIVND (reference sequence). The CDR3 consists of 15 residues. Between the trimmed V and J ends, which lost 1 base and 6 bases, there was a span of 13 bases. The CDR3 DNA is TGTGCCAGTAGTATAGTTCGGGGGCGAAGTCAGCCCCAGCATTTT. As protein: CASSIVRGRSQPQHF.

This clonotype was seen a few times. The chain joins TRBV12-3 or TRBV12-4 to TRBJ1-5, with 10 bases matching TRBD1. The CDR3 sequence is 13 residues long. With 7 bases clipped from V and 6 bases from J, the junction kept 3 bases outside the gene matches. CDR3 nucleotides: TGTGCCAGCACCGGGACAGGGGTTCAGCCCCAGCATTTT. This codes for CASTGTGVQPQHF.

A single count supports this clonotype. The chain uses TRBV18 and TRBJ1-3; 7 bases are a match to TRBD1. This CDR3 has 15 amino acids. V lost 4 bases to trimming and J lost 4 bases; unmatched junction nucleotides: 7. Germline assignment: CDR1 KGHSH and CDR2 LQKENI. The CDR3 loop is CASSRRQGEGNTIYF. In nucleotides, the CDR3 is TGTGCCAGCTCACGACGGCAGGGGGAAGGAAACACCATATATTTT.

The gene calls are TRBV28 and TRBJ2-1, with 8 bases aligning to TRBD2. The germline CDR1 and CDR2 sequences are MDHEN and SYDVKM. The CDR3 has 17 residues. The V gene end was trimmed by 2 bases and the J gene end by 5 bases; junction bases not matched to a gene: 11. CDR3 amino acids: CASSLAAAASGHNEQFF. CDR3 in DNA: TGTGCCAGCAGTTTAGCCGCCGCGGCTAGCGGGCACAATGAGCAGTTCTTC.

In DNA form, the CDR3 reads TGTGCCAGCAGTGACTTTGGGGGTTGGACTGAAGCTTTCTTT. This translates into CASSDFGGWTEAFF. The rearrangement uses TRBV28 and TRBJ1-1, with D perhaps TRBD1 (5 bases). The ends were cut back, 5 bases at V and 5 bases at J, with 15 bases in the middle. Germline V gives CDR1 MDHEN, CDR2 SYDVKM. This CDR3 is 14 amino acids long.

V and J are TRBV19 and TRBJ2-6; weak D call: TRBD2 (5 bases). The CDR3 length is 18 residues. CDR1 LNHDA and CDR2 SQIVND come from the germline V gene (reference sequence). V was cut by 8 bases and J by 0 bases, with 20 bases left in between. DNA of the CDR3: TGTGCCAGTCGTTCAGTCGGGGTCCTTATCTCTGGGGCCAACGTCCTGACTTTC. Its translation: CASRSVGVLISGANVLTF.

CDR3 nucleotides: TGTGCCAGCAGCGGGAGCAGGGTTAGGGATGGCTACACCTTC. As protein: CASSGSRVRDGYTF. V is TRBV7-2 and J is TRBJ1-2; tentative D call: TRBD1 (5 bases). CDR3 length equals 14 residues. Trimming took 5 bases from V and 6 from J, leaving 16 bases between them. Germline-derived CDR1 and CDR2 are SGHTA and FQGNSA.

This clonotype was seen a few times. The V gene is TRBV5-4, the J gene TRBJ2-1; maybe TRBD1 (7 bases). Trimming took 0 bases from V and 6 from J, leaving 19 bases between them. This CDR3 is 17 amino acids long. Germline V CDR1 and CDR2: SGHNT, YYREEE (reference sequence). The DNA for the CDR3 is TGTGCCAGCAGCTTGGTAAGGGGGCGCGGGGATGTCAATGAGCAGTTCTTC. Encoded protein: CASSLVRGRGDVNEQFF.

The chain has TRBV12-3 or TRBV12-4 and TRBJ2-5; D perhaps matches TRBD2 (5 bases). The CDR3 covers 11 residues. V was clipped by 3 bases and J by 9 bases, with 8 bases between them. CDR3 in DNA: TGTGCCAGCAGTTTGAGGGAAGCCCAGTACTTC. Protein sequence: CASSLREAQYF.

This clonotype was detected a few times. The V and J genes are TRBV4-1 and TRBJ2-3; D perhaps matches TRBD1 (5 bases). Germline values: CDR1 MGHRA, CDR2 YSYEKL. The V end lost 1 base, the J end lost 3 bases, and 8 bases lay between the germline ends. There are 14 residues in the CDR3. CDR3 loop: CASSQVQGTDTQYF. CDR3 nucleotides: TGCGCCAGCAGCCAAGTCCAGGGTACAGATACGCAGTATTTT.

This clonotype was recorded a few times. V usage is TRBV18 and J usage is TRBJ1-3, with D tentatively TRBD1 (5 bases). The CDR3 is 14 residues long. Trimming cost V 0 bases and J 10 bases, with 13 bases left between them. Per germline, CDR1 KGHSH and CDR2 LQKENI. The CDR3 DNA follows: TGTGCCAGCTCACCACCTGGGACGGCGTGGACCATATATTTT. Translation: CASSPPGTAWTIYF.

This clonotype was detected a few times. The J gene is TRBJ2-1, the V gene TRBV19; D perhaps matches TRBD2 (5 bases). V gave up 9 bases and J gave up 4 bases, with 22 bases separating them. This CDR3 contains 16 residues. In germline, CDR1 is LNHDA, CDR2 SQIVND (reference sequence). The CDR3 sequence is CASQKGSGLIYNEQFF. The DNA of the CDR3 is TGTGCCAGCCAAAAAGGGAGCGGACTTATTTACAATGAGCAGTTCTTC.

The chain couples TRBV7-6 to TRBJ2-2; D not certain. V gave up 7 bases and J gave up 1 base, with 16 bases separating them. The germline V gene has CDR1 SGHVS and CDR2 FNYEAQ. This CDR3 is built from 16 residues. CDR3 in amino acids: CASTPRRPRNTGELFF. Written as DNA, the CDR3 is TGTGCCAGCACCCCCCGCCGCCCGCGGAACACCGGGGAGCTGTTTTTT.

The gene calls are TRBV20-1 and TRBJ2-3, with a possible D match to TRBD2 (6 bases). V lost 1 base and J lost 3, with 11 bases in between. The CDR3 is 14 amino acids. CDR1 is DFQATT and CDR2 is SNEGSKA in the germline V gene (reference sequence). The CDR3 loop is CSARAGVATDTQYF. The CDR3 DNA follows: TGCAGTGCTAGAGCGGGAGTTGCGACAGATACGCAGTATTTT.